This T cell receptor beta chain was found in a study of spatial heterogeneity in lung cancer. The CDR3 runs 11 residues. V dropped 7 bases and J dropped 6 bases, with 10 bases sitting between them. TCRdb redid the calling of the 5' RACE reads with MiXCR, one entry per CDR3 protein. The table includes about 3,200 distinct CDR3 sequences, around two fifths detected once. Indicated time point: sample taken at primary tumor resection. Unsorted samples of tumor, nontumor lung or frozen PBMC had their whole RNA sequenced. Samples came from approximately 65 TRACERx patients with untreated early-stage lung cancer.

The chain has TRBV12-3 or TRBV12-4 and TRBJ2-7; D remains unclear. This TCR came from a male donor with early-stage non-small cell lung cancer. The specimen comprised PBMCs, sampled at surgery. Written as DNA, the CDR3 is TGTGCCAGCACCACCCTCGCCGAGCAGTACTTC. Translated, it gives CASTTLAEQYF.